Below, 26 T cell receptor beta chains from the same sample are listed, as sequenced in a study of blood T cell repertoires in COVID-19. Libraries were prepared by immunoSEQ multiplex PCR; TCRdb keeps only in-frame clonotypes and omits some of them. The repertoire holds 250,000 or so clones, with around 90% as singletons. The sequenced sample was PBMCs or T cells enriched from blood (not recorded which). These receptors were collected from a woman under 40 with acute COVID-19.

The chain employs TRBV3-1 (or the pseudogene TRBV3-2) and TRBJ1-1, with D possibly being TRBD1 (6 bases). Germline V gives CDR1 LGHDT, CDR2 YNNKEL (reference sequence). The CDR3 runs 16 residues. Trimming stripped 0 bases from V and 5 bases from J, with 16 bases between. CDR3 amino acids: CASSQDFLGQGTEAFF. The CDR3 DNA sequence: TGTGCCAGCAGCCAAGATTTTTTGGGGCAGGGGACTGAAGCTTTCTTT.

This clone was recorded only once. J is TRBJ1-5 and V is TRBV28; D is unresolved. CDR1 and CDR2 from the germline V gene are MDHEN and SYDVKM. This CDR3 region has 12 residues. Trimming stripped 5 bases from V and 6 bases from J, with 8 bases between. The CDR3 reads CASSIVSQPQHF. For the CDR3, the DNA is TGTGCCAGCAGTATCGTGAGTCAGCCCCAGCATTTT.

Ten or more counts support this clone. The V call is TRBV23-1, the J call TRBJ1-2; no reliable D call. TRBV23-1 qualifies as an ORF whose function is uncertain. This CDR3 spans 14 amino acids. V was cut by 1 base and J by 6 bases, with 12 bases left in between. As DNA, the CDR3 is TGCGCCAGCAGTCAATATGGGAGTGAAAATGGCTACACCTTC. This sequence encodes CASSQYGSENGYTF.

The chain carries TRBV29-1 and TRBJ1-1, with D possibly TRBD1 on 5 matching bases. The CDR3 is made up of 13 amino acids. Between the trimmed V and J ends, which lost 7 bases and 1 base, there was a span of 13 bases. Germline values: CDR1 SQVTM, CDR2 ANQGSEA. Here the CDR3 DNA reads TGCAGCGCCCCTGGGGGAGGGAACACTGAAGCTTTCTTT. It is translated as CSAPGGGNTEAFF.

The rearrangement joins TRBV18 to TRBJ2-7; TRBD1 agrees at 10 bases. The ends lost 2 bases at V and 5 bases at J; junction bases unmatched: 3. Germline V CDR1 and CDR2: KGHSH, LQKENI. This CDR3 is 14 amino acids long. CDR3 DNA: TGTGCCAGCTCACCAGACAGGGGGCTGAACGAGCAGTACTTC. As protein: CASSPDRGLNEQYF.

The genes are TRBV15 and TRBJ2-7; D perhaps matches TRBD2 (5 bases). Germline-derived CDR1 and CDR2 are LNHNV and YYDKDF (reference sequence). V lost 6 bases, J lost 2 bases, and 11 bases lay in between. The CDR3 runs to 13 residues. In nucleotides, the CDR3 is TGTGCCACCAGGGGAGAGGAGGCCTACGAGCAGTACTTC. This gives the protein CATRGEEAYEQYF.

In DNA form, the CDR3 reads TGTGCCAGCAGCCCAGAGGCAGGGGACTCCTACGAGCAGTACTTC. Protein sequence: CASSPEAGDSYEQYF. The rearrangement uses TRBV7-6 and TRBJ2-7; tentative D call: TRBD1 (6 bases). The CDR3 contains 15 residues. Trimming left V 5 bases short and J 0 bases short, with 14 bases between. The germline V gene encodes CDR1 SGHVS and CDR2 FNYEAQ.

This chain links TRBV29-1 with TRBJ1-5, with TRBD1 as a possible D gene (6 bases). The CDR3 length is 13 residues. The ends were cut back, 2 bases at V and 10 bases at J, with 15 bases in the middle. Germline V CDR1 and CDR2: SQVTM, ANQGSEA. CDR3 amino acids: CSVEQGGGDPQHF. The DNA for the CDR3 is TGCAGCGTTGAACAGGGAGGGGGTGATCCCCAGCATTTT.

The chain has TRBV5-4 and TRBJ2-7, with D possibly matching TRBD2 (6 bases). Trimming cost V 0 bases and J 0 bases, with 13 bases left between them. Germline values: CDR1 SGHNT, CDR2 YYREEE (reference sequence). There are 16 residues in the CDR3. The chain's CDR3 is CASSLAKGTLSYEQYF. CDR3 nucleotide sequence: TGTGCCAGCAGCTTGGCCAAAGGGACTCTCTCCTACGAGCAGTACTTC.

This clone showed up just once. J is TRBJ1-3 and V is TRBV6-2 or TRBV6-3, with 9 bases that match TRBD1. The CDR3 spans 14 residues. Germline V gene sequence: CDR1 MNHEY, CDR2 SVGEGT. Trimming at V came to 5 bases and at J to 4 bases, leaving 3 bases not matched to a gene. CDR3 DNA sequence: TGTGCCAGCAGTGAGGACAGGGGAGGAAACACCATATATTTT. Encoded protein: CASSEDRGGNTIYF.

This chain joins TRBV29-1 and TRBJ2-3, with D perhaps matching TRBD1 (6 bases). V lost 3 bases and J lost 1, with 11 bases in between. There are 14 residues in the CDR3. The V gene's germline CDR1 is SQVTM and CDR2 ANQGSEA. The CDR3 spells CSVERTAGTDTQYF. CDR3 DNA sequence: TGCAGCGTTGAGCGGACAGCCGGCACAGATACGCAGTATTTT.

This chain's CDR3 is CASSPPTGVNTGELFF. The CDR3 DNA reads as TGCGCCAGCAGCCCCCCGACGGGGGTTAACACCGGGGAGCTGTTTTTT. The rearrangement links TRBV4-1 to TRBJ2-2; D is perhaps TRBD2 (6 bases). CDR3 length equals 16 residues. Germline assignment: CDR1 MGHRA and CDR2 YSYEKL. V was cut by 4 bases and J by 2 bases, with 14 bases left in between.

The chain carries TRBV3-1 (or the pseudogene TRBV3-2) and TRBJ2-7; 8 nucleotides agree with TRBD2. V was clipped by 0 bases and J by 2 bases; unmatched bases: 3. CDR3 length equals 15 residues. Germline values: CDR1 LGHDT, CDR2 YNNKEL (reference sequence). CDR3 in amino acids: CASSQEAGRAYEQYF. In nucleotides, the CDR3 is TGTGCCAGCAGCCAAGAAGCCGGGAGGGCCTACGAGCAGTACTTC.

CDR3 bases: TGTGCCAGCAGCGATCAAGGAGGGGACGGCTACACCTTC. Encoded protein: CASSDQGGDGYTF. The chain combines TRBV7-3 with TRBJ1-2, with a tentative D call TRBD1 (5 bases). The CDR3 runs to 13 residues. Germline V lookup: CDR1 SGHTA, CDR2 FQGTGA. The V end lost 5 bases, the J end lost 8 bases, and 15 bases lay between the germline ends. The variable domain in full, completed from reference TRBV7-3 and TRBJ1-2, reads GAGVSQTPSNKVTEKGKYVELRCDPISGHTALYWYRQSLGQGPEFLIYFQGTGAADDSGLPNDRFFAVRPEGSVSTLKIQRTERGDSAVYLCASSDQGGDGYTFGSGTRLTVV.

The chain has TRBV9 and TRBJ1-4; D ambiguous. Trimming shortened V by 0 bases and J by 2 bases, and 8 bases separated the two germline ends. CDR1 is SGDLS and CDR2 is YYNGEE in the germline V gene. CDR3 size: 15 residues. As DNA, the CDR3 is TGTGCCAGCAGCGTAGTTCCAGGTACTAATGAAAAACTGTTTTTT. It codes for CASSVVPGTNEKLFF.

CDR3 sequence: CASSLGLADYTDTQYF. The CDR3 DNA sequence: TGTGCCAGCAGTTTAGGACTAGCGGACTACACAGATACGCAGTATTTT. The chain uses TRBV28 and TRBJ2-3; 10 bases map to TRBD2. The CDR3 totals 16 residues. Germline-derived CDR1 and CDR2 are MDHEN and SYDVKM. After removal of 2 bases from V and 2 bases from J, the junction contained 4 bases not matched to a gene.

The chain uses TRBV24-1 and TRBJ1-1; possibly TRBD1 for D (5 bases). From germline, CDR1 is KGHDR and CDR2 SFDVKD. V was trimmed by 7 bases and J by 0 bases, leaving 8 bases between them. This CDR3 is 13 amino acids long. CDR3 sequence: CATSDSLNTEAFF. CDR3 nucleotides: TGTGCCACCAGCGACAGCCTGAACACTGAAGCTTTCTTT.

The CDR3 DNA follows: TGTGCCAGCAGCTTCGACAGATCACAAGGCTACACCTTC. Its protein is CASSFDRSQGYTF. V gene TRBV5-6 combines with J gene TRBJ1-2; a weak D match, TRBD1 (5 bases). Per the germline V gene, CDR1 is SGHDT and CDR2 is YYEEEE. Trimming removed 2 bases at V and 8 bases at J, with 13 bases between. This CDR3 region has 13 residues.

V and J are TRBV5-4 and TRBJ2-1, with a weak D call TRBD1 (5 bases). CDR3 size: 16 residues. V shed 4 bases and J shed 6 bases, with 20 bases lying between them. The germline gives CDR1 SGHNT, CDR2 YYREEE (reference sequence). The CDR3 region is CASSASGFTQGNEQFF. The DNA of the CDR3 is TGTGCCAGCAGCGCCTCGGGCTTCACGCAGGGCAATGAGCAGTTCTTC.

The V gene is TRBV4-2, the J gene TRBJ1-2, with unresolved D. The V gene lost 0 bases and the J gene lost 6 bases, with 8 bases spanning the gap. There are 13 residues in the CDR3. Germline V gives CDR1 LGHNA, CDR2 YNFKEQ. The CDR3 sequence: CASSQEVRNGYTF. CDR3 bases: TGTGCCAGCAGCCAAGAAGTCAGAAATGGCTACACCTTC.

The rearrangement links TRBV5-1 to TRBJ1-3, with 12 positions matching TRBD1. V shed 4 bases, J shed 2 bases, and the junction held 7 bases outside the gene matches. Per germline, CDR1 SGHRS and CDR2 YFSETQ. The CDR3 totals 17 residues. The DNA of the CDR3 is TGCGCCAGCAGCATGTCCGGGACAGGGGGCACTGGAAACACCATATATTTT. This gives the protein CASSMSGTGGTGNTIYF.

The rearrangement joins TRBV13 to TRBJ2-7; 15 bases map to TRBD2. Germline CDR1 is PRHDT and CDR2 is FYEKMQ (reference sequence). Losses at the gene ends were 6 bases for V and 6 bases for J; bases not matched to a gene: 12. The CDR3 spans 17 residues. CDR3 protein: CASSWTSGRAIGGEQYF. The CDR3 DNA reads TGTGCCAGCAGTTGGACTAGCGGGAGGGCCATTGGAGGCGAGCAGTACTTC.

This chain uses TRBV25-1 with TRBJ2-7, with 13 bases identical to TRBD2. Unmatched junction bases numbered 9, after V lost 1 base and J lost 6 bases. This CDR3 region has 17 residues. CDR1 is MGHDK and CDR2 is SYGVNS in the germline V gene. CDR3 sequence: CASSEWGELAGGFEQYF. CDR3 coding DNA: TGTGCCAGCAGTGAATGGGGGGAACTAGCGGGAGGGTTCGAGCAGTACTTC.

This chain links TRBV7-3 with TRBJ2-1; 7 bases map to TRBD2. Trimming cost V 3 bases and J 2 bases; bases outside gene matches: 10. The V gene's germline CDR1 is SGHTA and CDR2 FQGTGA. The length of the CDR3 is 17 residues. The CDR3 region has the DNA TGTGCCAGCAGCTTTAACCCCCTAGCGGAGCCCTACAATGAGCAGTTCTTC. Amino acid sequence: CASSFNPLAEPYNEQFF.

This clone was seen just once. The V and J genes are TRBV18 and TRBJ2-7; TRBD1 matches at 10 bases. The CDR3 runs to 14 residues. V lost 5 bases and J lost 5; bases outside the gene matches: 6. Germline V CDR1 and CDR2: KGHSH, LQKENI. The CDR3 nucleotides are TGTGCCAGCTCAACGCCGGGACAGGGGAACGAGCAGTACTTC. Protein: CASSTPGQGNEQYF.

This sequence joins TRBV29-1 and TRBJ2-1, with 8 bases matching TRBD2. The V gene end was trimmed by 5 bases and the J gene end by 0 bases; junction bases not matched to a gene: 6. The CDR3 is 15 amino acids. CDR1 SQVTM and CDR2 ANQGSEA come from the germline V gene. CDR3 sequence: CSVTTSGSSYNEQFF. The CDR3 DNA reads TGCAGCGTTACCACAAGCGGGAGCTCCTACAATGAGCAGTTCTTC.